This entry is about one TCR beta chain. This sample was taken from a study of OX40 agonist ivuxolimab in advanced cancers. Some clones are missing from TCRdb's copy, which holds only in-frame ones; the method was immunoSEQ multiplex PCR. The sample lists about 39,000 clones; 92% were seen once. The material was CD4+ or CD8+ T cells sorted from blood, obtained in a trial of the OX40 agonist ivuxolimab. This receptor was obtained from an adult with an advanced solid tumor such as melanoma, head and neck, liver or kidney cancer.

The CDR3 spells CASSPGGATYEQYF. For the CDR3, the DNA is TGTGCCAGCAGCCCCGGAGGGGCGACCTACGAGCAGTACTTC. This chain links TRBV7-2 with TRBJ2-7; TRBD2 might be the D (6 bases). Trimming cost V 5 bases and J 2 bases, with 13 bases left between them. Germline lookup yields CDR1 SGHTA and CDR2 FQGNSA. This CDR3 contains 14 residues.